A single sample gave rise to the 5 T cell receptor beta chains below, sequenced in a study of molecular identifiers for immune sequencing clone quantification. One entry per CDR3 protein results from TCRdb running MiXCR on the PCR reads. The sample has 20,000 or so distinct CDR3 sequences; 20% to 25% are singletons. Sample: naive CD8+ T cells from blood, with Jurkat cell RNA spiked in. Subset defined: FACS-sorted CD8+CD4-CCR7+CD45RA+ naive T cells. The receptors here all came from a human donor in good health. Some libraries in this study had Jurkat cell RNA spiked in.

V usage is TRBV19 and J usage is TRBJ2-1, with 12 bases matching TRBD2. This CDR3 region has 18 residues. With 9 bases clipped from V and 4 bases from J, the junction kept 16 bases outside the gene matches. The germline V gene has CDR1 LNHDA and CDR2 SQIVND (reference sequence). The CDR3, as DNA: TGTGCCAGCGGACCCGGGACTAGCGGGTACGGGATATACAATGAGCAGTTCTTC. As protein: CASGPGTSGYGIYNEQFF.

This clonotype was seen only a few times. V and J are TRBV9 and TRBJ2-7; 7 bases map to TRBD1. Germline assignment: CDR1 SGDLS and CDR2 YYNGEE. The junction had 4 bases not matched to a gene; V was cut back by 0 bases and J by 1 base. The CDR3 spans 15 residues. The CDR3 region has the DNA TGTGCCAGCAGCGTAGCGGACAGGCCTTCCTACGAGCAGTACTTC. It codes for CASSVADRPSYEQYF.

Of note for this clonotype: One end of the junction does not line up with germline, which may come from a read error. The V gene is TRBV7-8, the J gene TRBJ2-5; TRBD2 matches at 12 bases. CDR3 length: 16 amino acids. CDR1 is SGHVS, CDR2 FQNEAQ, per germline. The CDR3 reads CASSLVLAGGEETLYF. DNA for the CDR3: TGTGCCAGCAGCTTAGTGCTAGCGGGAGGGGAAGAGACCCTGTACTTC.

This clonotype showed up many times. The rearrangement links TRBV10-1 to TRBJ2-1; TRBD2 matches at 10 bases. The CDR3 totals 17 residues. In germline, CDR1 is WNHNN, CDR2 SYGVQD (reference sequence). The trim removed 0 bases at V and 7 bases at J, leaving 9 bases unmatched. The CDR3 spells CASSESKWASGRNEQFF. The CDR3 DNA reads as TGCGCCAGCAGTGAGTCGAAGTGGGCTAGCGGGAGAAATGAGCAGTTCTTC.

This clonotype was seen many times. The CDR3 region has the DNA TGTGCCAGTTACGGACAGGGCTTGACAGCTTTCTTT. Amino acid sequence: CASYGQGLTAFF. J is TRBJ1-1 and V is TRBV25-1; 8 bases agree with TRBD1. Germline V gene sequence: CDR1 MGHDK, CDR2 SYGVNS. The CDR3 consists of 12 residues. The V gene end was trimmed by 9 bases and the J gene end by 10 bases; junction bases not matched to a gene: 10.